The 9 T cell receptor beta chains reported below all come from one sample, sequenced in a study of T cells after yellow fever vaccination. TCRdb redid the calling of the 5' RACE reads with MiXCR, one entry per CDR3 protein. The table shows 340,000 or so distinct CDR3 sequences, with around 12% occurring only once. Sequenced here: CD4+ T cells sorted from PBMCs, sampled 15 days after the yellow fever booster vaccination. The receptors were gathered from a young man who received the YFV17D yellow fever vaccine.

V gene TRBV5-4 combines with J gene TRBJ2-3, with TRBD2 identical over 8 bases. This CDR3 has 16 residues. The germline V gene has CDR1 SGHNT and CDR2 YYREEE (reference sequence). Unmatched junction bases numbered 9, after V lost 4 bases and J lost 2 bases. DNA of the CDR3: TGTGCCAGCAGCCCTCCGGGGCGGGGGGTCACAGATACGCAGTATTTT. Translating gives CASSPPGRGVTDTQYF.

In its sample, this clonotype was seen many times. This rearrangement joins TRBV7-2 to TRBJ2-2; unclear D gene. Trimming shortened V by 1 base and J by 0 bases, and 3 bases separated the two germline ends. Germline CDR1 and CDR2: SGHTA and FQGNSA. The CDR3 has 14 residues. The CDR3 region is CASSLDPNTGELFF. The CDR3 coding sequence is TGTGCCAGCAGCTTAGACCCGAACACCGGGGAGCTGTTTTTT.

This clonotype was observed a handful of times. The V and J genes are TRBV5-1 and TRBJ2-7, with 7 bases matching TRBD1. Per the germline V gene, CDR1 is SGHRS and CDR2 is YFSETQ. The CDR3 is 15 amino acids. The junction had 10 bases not matched to a gene; V was cut back by 3 bases and J by 4 bases. The CDR3 region is CASSWGTGTAYEQYF. The DNA of the CDR3 is TGCGCCAGCAGCTGGGGTACCGGGACAGCTTACGAGCAGTACTTC.

This clonotype was seen a few times. This rearrangement joins TRBV6-1 to TRBJ2-3, with 9 nucleotides matching TRBD1. This CDR3 spans 15 amino acids. The V gene's germline CDR1 is MNHNS and CDR2 SASEGT. J was trimmed by 3 bases and V by 6 bases; bases with no gene match: 7. This CDR3 reads CASRSQGARTDTQYF. CDR3 sequence (DNA): TGTGCCAGCAGATCACAGGGGGCGCGGACAGATACGCAGTATTTT.

In this sample, this clonotype turned up a few times. The J gene is TRBJ2-5, the V gene TRBV28, with TRBD2 matching over 8 bases. V shed 7 bases, J shed 4 bases, and the junction held 8 bases outside the gene matches. The CDR3 runs to 14 residues. Germline-derived CDR1 and CDR2 are MDHEN and SYDVKM. The CDR3 here is CASINRGGRETQYF. For the CDR3, the DNA is TGTGCCAGCATTAACCGGGGGGGTCGAGAGACCCAGTACTTC.

This clonotype was observed at least ten times. The rearrangement joins TRBV5-4 to TRBJ2-1, with D unresolved. With 1 base removed from V and 8 bases from J, the gap between germline ends came to 4 bases. Germline V lookup: CDR1 SGHNT, CDR2 YYREEE (reference sequence). The CDR3 is 11 residues long. The CDR3 DNA reads TGTGCCAGCAGCTTGACGGATGAGCAGTTCTTC. It codes for CASSLTDEQFF.

The chain is built from TRBV6-6 and TRBJ1-2; TRBD1 agrees at 10 bases. CDR1 is MNHNY, CDR2 SVGAGI, per germline (reference sequence). The CDR3 spans 15 residues. The J segment lost 4 bases and the V segment lost 4 bases, leaving 6 bases of the junction unmatched. CDR3 residues: CASSSGQGGSYGYTF. In DNA, the CDR3 is TGTGCCAGCAGTTCTGGACAGGGGGGTAGCTATGGCTACACCTTC.

The V call is TRBV20-1, the J call TRBJ2-3; 9 nucleotides align to TRBD1. J was trimmed by 2 bases and V by 5 bases; bases with no gene match: 17. This CDR3 is 18 amino acids long. Germline values: CDR1 DFQATT, CDR2 SNEGSKA (reference sequence). The CDR3 region has the DNA TGCAGTGCTGAGACCATGAATTTACAGGGGGCCCCCACAGATACGCAGTATTTT. Translating it yields CSAETMNLQGAPTDTQYF.

V usage is TRBV5-1 and J usage is TRBJ2-3, with a tentative D call TRBD1 (6 bases). The CDR3 is 15 amino acids. Germline-derived CDR1 and CDR2 are SGHRS and YFSETQ. Trimming removed 0 bases from V and 0 bases from J, with 8 bases in between. CDR3 bases: TGCGCCAGCAGCTTGGAAGGACAGAGCACAGATACGCAGTATTTT. Its translation is CASSLEGQSTDTQYF.